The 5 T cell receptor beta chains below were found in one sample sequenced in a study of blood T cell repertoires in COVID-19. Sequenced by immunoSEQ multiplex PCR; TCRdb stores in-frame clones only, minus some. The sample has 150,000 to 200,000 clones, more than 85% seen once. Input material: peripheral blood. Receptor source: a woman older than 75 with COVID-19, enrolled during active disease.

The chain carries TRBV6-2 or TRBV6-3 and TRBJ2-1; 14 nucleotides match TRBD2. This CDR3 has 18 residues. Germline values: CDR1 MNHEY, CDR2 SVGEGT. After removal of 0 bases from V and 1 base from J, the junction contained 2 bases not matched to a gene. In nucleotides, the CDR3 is TGTGCCAGCAGTTACTCGACTAGCGGGAGGGGGTCCTACAATGAGCAGTTCTTC. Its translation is CASSYSTSGRGSYNEQFF.

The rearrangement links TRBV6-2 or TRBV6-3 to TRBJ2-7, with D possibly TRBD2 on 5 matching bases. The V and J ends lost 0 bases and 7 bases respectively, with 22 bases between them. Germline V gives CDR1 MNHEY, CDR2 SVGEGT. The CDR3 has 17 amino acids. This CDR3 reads CASSYSRSSYSTGEQYF. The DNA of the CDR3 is TGTGCCAGCAGTTACTCACGGTCCAGCTACTCCACGGGGGAGCAGTACTTC.

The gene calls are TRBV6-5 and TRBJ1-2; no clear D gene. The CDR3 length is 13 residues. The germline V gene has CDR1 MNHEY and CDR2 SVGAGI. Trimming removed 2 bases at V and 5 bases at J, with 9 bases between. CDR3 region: CASSYGRFYGYTF. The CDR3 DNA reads TGTGCCAGCAGTTACGGGAGGTTTTATGGCTACACCTTC.

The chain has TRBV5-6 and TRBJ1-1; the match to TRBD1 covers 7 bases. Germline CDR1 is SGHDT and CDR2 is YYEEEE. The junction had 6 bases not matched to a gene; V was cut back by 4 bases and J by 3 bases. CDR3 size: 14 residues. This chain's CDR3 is CASSPRDSDTEAFF. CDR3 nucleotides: TGTGCCAGCAGCCCGCGGGACAGTGACACTGAAGCTTTCTTT.

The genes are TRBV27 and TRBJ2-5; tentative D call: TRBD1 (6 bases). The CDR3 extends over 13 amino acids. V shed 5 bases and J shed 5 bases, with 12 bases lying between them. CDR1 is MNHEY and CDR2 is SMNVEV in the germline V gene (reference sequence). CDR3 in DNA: TGTGCCAGCAGTCCAGGGGTAGGGGAGACCCAGTACTTC. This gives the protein CASSPGVGETQYF.